This T cell receptor beta chain emerged from a study of blood T cell repertoires in COVID-19. Study at large: Spain, Italy and the United States supplied samples that represented acute and convalescent COVID-19. The cDNA or gDNA used as material had been derived from T cells, B-cell-depleted T cells, or PBMCs.

Authors' data handling: By means of reference gene primer amplification, nucleated cell counts were estimated. The repertoire was sequenced with immunoSEQ multiplex PCR; TCRdb's copy has only in-frame clones and lacks some. From that table come the V and J calls and clone size; the DNA was used to work out D and trimming. The sample holds some 150,000 clones, about 86% seen once. The J segment lost 6 bases and the V segment lost 7 bases, leaving 9 bases of the junction unmatched. Germline CDR1 reads MNHEY; CDR2 reads SVGAGI. The CDR3 is 15 residues long. This chain joins TRBV6-5 and TRBJ2-2; 9 bases are shared with TRBD2. The sequencing sample was made of peripheral blood. This sequence was found in a woman in her sixties or seventies with active or convalescent COVID-19. CDR3 in amino acids: CASKLAGALPGELFF. The CDR3 DNA reads as TGTGCCAGCAAATTAGCGGGGGCGCTCCCCGGGGAGCTGTTTTTT.